Presented here are 32 T cell receptor beta chains from one specimen sequenced in a study of cytomegalovirus exposure and HLA in healthy donors. The PCR used 60 Vbeta and 13 Jbeta primers. The data were produced by immunoSEQ multiplex PCR, yet TCRdb's version contains in-frame clones alone and is incomplete. This specimen shows 70,000 or so clones; the ten leading clones hold about 4.9%. The sample taken for sequencing was PBMCs. The source is a man between 35 and 55 years old in good health and CMV-seronegative.

The chain's CDR3 is CSVVGRAADTQYF. DNA for the CDR3: TGCAGCGTTGTGGGCAGGGCAGCAGATACGCAGTATTTT. The chain is built from TRBV29-1 and TRBJ2-3; D is perhaps TRBD1 (5 bases). V lost 4 bases and J lost 4, with 12 bases in between. CDR1 is SQVTM, CDR2 ANQGSEA, per germline. There are 13 residues in the CDR3.

The rearrangement uses TRBV28 and TRBJ2-5; 9 bases agree with TRBD1. This CDR3 spans 15 amino acids. CDR1 and CDR2 from the germline V gene are MDHEN and SYDVKM. V was pared by 7 bases and J by 4 bases, with 10 bases of the junction left unmatched. CDR3 sequence reads: CASTIGGTGLETQYF. Written as DNA, the CDR3 is TGTGCCAGCACCATAGGGGGGACAGGGCTAGAGACCCAGTACTTC.

CDR3 protein: CASSLQGGYEKLFF. CDR3 DNA: TGTGCCAGCAGTTTACAGGGAGGGTATGAAAAACTGTTTTTT. The chain carries TRBV27 and TRBJ1-4; tentatively, D is TRBD1 (5 bases). Deletions cut 2 bases from V and 6 bases from J, with 10 bases between. The CDR3 totals 14 residues. The germline gives CDR1 MNHEY, CDR2 SMNVEV (reference sequence).

The chain employs TRBV5-4 and TRBJ2-3, with TRBD2 matching over 8 bases. CDR1 and CDR2 (germline): SGHNT, YYREEE (reference sequence). V shed 10 bases, J shed 4 bases, and the junction held 14 bases outside the gene matches. The CDR3 length is 15 residues. In nucleotides, the CDR3 is TGTGCCTTACTACGGGGGGGGGATTCCCCAGATACGCAGTATTTT. Amino acid sequence: CALLRGGDSPDTQYF.

The rearrangement joins TRBV29-1 to TRBJ1-1, with 7 bases identical to TRBD1. CDR3 length equals 12 residues. Germline lookup yields CDR1 SQVTM and CDR2 ANQGSEA. J was trimmed by 5 bases and V by 4 bases; bases with no gene match: 4. CDR3 in amino acids: CSVVTGMTEAFF. The CDR3 DNA follows: TGCAGCGTTGTGACAGGGATGACTGAAGCTTTCTTT.

The rearrangement links TRBV11-3 to TRBJ2-7; TRBD2 might be the D (6 bases). Germline CDR1 reads SGHNT; CDR2 reads YENEEA. V was pared by 4 bases and J by 6 bases, with 13 bases between. This CDR3 comprises 13 residues. CDR3: CASSSAQGGEQYF. In DNA, the CDR3 is TGTGCCAGCAGCTCCGCGCAGGGAGGCGAGCAGTACTTC.

J is TRBJ2-1 and V is TRBV5-4; 8 positions agree with TRBD2. V was pared by 0 bases and J by 2 bases, with 1 base of the junction left unmatched. The CDR3 is made up of 15 amino acids. The germline V gene encodes CDR1 SGHNT and CDR2 YYREEE (reference sequence). CDR3 protein: CASSLVGRAYNEQFF. The DNA of the CDR3 is TGTGCCAGCAGCTTGGTCGGGAGGGCCTACAATGAGCAGTTCTTC.

The rearrangement links TRBV7-9 to TRBJ2-7; D uncertain. Deletions cut 5 bases from V and 3 bases from J, with 14 bases between. The CDR3 loop spans 14 amino acids. The V gene's germline CDR1 is SEHNR and CDR2 FQNEAQ (reference sequence). The DNA for the CDR3 is TGTGCCAGCAGCGAGGATGGAAGCCTCTACGAGCAGTACTTC. This sequence encodes CASSEDGSLYEQYF.

J is TRBJ1-4 and V is TRBV14, with D perhaps matching TRBD1 (5 bases). CDR1 is SGHDN and CDR2 is FVKESK in the germline V gene. V was shortened by 0 bases and J by 4 bases, with 15 bases between the two germline ends. The CDR3 covers 17 residues. The CDR3 sequence: CASSQDNRQLLNEKLFF. The CDR3 nucleotides are TGTGCCAGCAGCCAAGATAACCGACAGCTTCTTAATGAAAAACTGTTTTTT.

The chain has TRBV27 and TRBJ1-4; weak D call: TRBD1 (6 bases). CDR1 is MNHEY and CDR2 is SMNVEV in the germline V gene (reference sequence). The CDR3 sequence is 12 residues long. V shed 5 bases and J shed 6 bases, with 7 bases lying between them. CDR3 amino acids: CASSTGYEKLFF. CDR3 coding DNA: TGTGCCAGCAGTACAGGGTATGAAAAACTGTTTTTT.

V is TRBV4-1 and J is TRBJ2-1; 7 bases align to TRBD2. The CDR3 covers 15 residues. After removal of 2 bases from V and 6 bases from J, the junction contained 7 bases not matched to a gene. CDR1 and CDR2 (germline): MGHRA, YSYEKL. The CDR3 loop is CASSQPGLQLNEQFF. CDR3 sequence (DNA): TGCGCCAGCAGCCAACCGGGACTACAACTCAATGAGCAGTTCTTC.

The V gene is TRBV7-6, the J gene TRBJ2-5; tentative D call: TRBD2 (6 bases). Trimming removed 2 bases from V and 5 bases from J, with 18 bases in between. This CDR3 has 16 residues. The germline CDR1 and CDR2 sequences are SGHVS and FNYEAQ. CDR3 loop: CASSLRLDSRWETQYF. The CDR3 DNA sequence: TGTGCCAGCAGCTTAAGACTAGATTCGAGGTGGGAGACCCAGTACTTC.

The chain uses TRBV4-3 and TRBJ2-1; the match to TRBD2 covers 11 bases. CDR1 LGHNA and CDR2 YSLEER come from the germline V gene. CDR3 size: 17 residues. Trimming at V came to 1 base and at J to 4 bases, leaving 6 bases not matched to a gene. The CDR3 DNA sequence: TGCGCCAGCAGCCAAGGTGGGACTAGCGGACCTTACAATGAGCAGTTCTTC. Protein product: CASSQGGTSGPYNEQFF.

V gene TRBV5-1 combines with J gene TRBJ2-5; possibly TRBD2 for D (5 bases). The CDR3 is 14 residues long. The germline V gene has CDR1 SGHRS and CDR2 YFSETQ. With 0 bases removed from V and 4 bases from J, the gap between germline ends came to 10 bases. CDR3 amino acids: CASSLGGIRETQYF. The CDR3 nucleotides are TGCGCCAGCAGCTTGGGAGGGATACGAGAGACCCAGTACTTC. The full variable domain, in which reference TRBV5-1 and TRBJ2-5 provide the parts outside the CDR3, is KAGVTQTPRYLIKTRGQQVTLSCSPISGHRSVSWYQQTPGQGLQFLFEYFSETQRNKGNFPGRFSGRQFSNSRSEMNVSTLELGDSALYLCASSLGGIRETQYFGPGTRLLVL.

The chain carries TRBV4-3 and TRBJ1-1, with TRBD1 matching over 8 bases. Germline-derived CDR1 and CDR2 are LGHNA and YSLEER. Trimming cost V 0 bases and J 4 bases; bases outside gene matches: 16. The CDR3 covers 19 residues. The CDR3 region has the DNA TGCGCCAGCAGCCAAGATAAAAAATCCGGAGCAGGGGGCAGCACTGAAGCTTTCTTT. Residues: CASSQDKKSGAGGSTEAFF.

V usage is TRBV4-2 and J usage is TRBJ1-2; possibly TRBD1 for D (6 bases). The ends were cut back, 3 bases at V and 0 bases at J, with 8 bases in the middle. CDR3 length equals 14 residues. Per the germline V gene, CDR1 is LGHNA and CDR2 is YNFKEQ. This CDR3 is CASSQGAANYGYTF. For the CDR3, the DNA is TGTGCCAGCAGCCAGGGGGCGGCTAACTATGGCTACACCTTC.

The J gene is TRBJ1-5, the V gene TRBV19; D unclear. The CDR3 runs to 17 residues. From germline, CDR1 is LNHDA and CDR2 SQIVND (reference sequence). The ends were cut back, 6 bases at V and 3 bases at J, with 21 bases in the middle. Here the CDR3 reads CASSEPPRESDNQPQHF. CDR3 bases: TGTGCCAGTAGCGAACCCCCAAGGGAGTCGGACAATCAGCCCCAGCATTTT.

The V and J genes are TRBV29-1 and TRBJ1-4; D is uncertain. V lost 6 bases and J 0 bases, leaving 5 bases between the germline ends. This CDR3 contains 12 residues. CDR1 and CDR2 from the germline V gene are SQVTM and ANQGSEA. Here the CDR3 reads CSVSTTNEKLFF. In DNA, the CDR3 is TGCAGCGTCAGTACAACTAATGAAAAACTGTTTTTT.

The chain employs TRBV27 and TRBJ2-2; 11 bases map to TRBD2. CDR1 is MNHEY, CDR2 SMNVEV, per germline (reference sequence). Trimming cost V 5 bases and J 9 bases; bases outside gene matches: 8. The CDR3 totals 15 residues. The CDR3: CASSALAGGPRELFF. For the CDR3, the DNA is TGTGCCAGCAGTGCCCTAGCGGGGGGTCCCAGGGAGCTGTTTTTT.

CDR3 region: CASQGQGYNEQFF. CDR3 bases: TGTGCCAGCCAAGGACAGGGCTACAATGAGCAGTTCTTC. V gene TRBV6-1 combines with J gene TRBJ2-1; 8 bases are shared with TRBD1. Germline CDR1 MNHNS, CDR2 SASEGT. The CDR3 covers 13 residues. The V segment lost 8 bases and the J segment 3 bases; nucleotides outside the gene matches: 3.

The chain combines TRBV5-1 with TRBJ1-3; 7 bases match TRBD1. Trimming took 4 bases from V and 4 from J; bases not matched to a gene: 2. Germline CDR1 reads SGHRS; CDR2 reads YFSETQ. The CDR3 has 13 residues. DNA for the CDR3: TGCGCCAGCAGCCCAGGGGGAGGAAACACCATATATTTT. As protein: CASSPGGGNTIYF.

The V gene is TRBV6-5, the J gene TRBJ1-2; the D is unclear. The CDR3 contains 12 residues. Looked up from germline, CDR1 is MNHEY and CDR2 is SVGAGI. The ends were cut back, 4 bases at V and 7 bases at J, with 10 bases in the middle. CDR3 protein: CASSSSTGGYTF. The CDR3 DNA is TGTGCCAGCAGTTCCTCCACTGGTGGCTACACCTTC.

The chain carries TRBV4-3 and TRBJ2-7; TRBD2 matches at 7 bases. V shed 0 bases, J shed 4 bases, and the junction held 9 bases outside the gene matches. Germline loops: CDR1 LGHNA, CDR2 YSLEER. CDR3 length: 16 residues. The CDR3: CASSQDSSGTSYEQYF. CDR3 DNA sequence: TGCGCCAGCAGCCAAGATTCTAGCGGAACCTCATACGAGCAGTACTTC.

About this clone itself: This specimen includes other DNA sequences encoding the same CDR3. The chain is built from TRBV14 and TRBJ2-7; 11 bases are a match to TRBD2. The length of the CDR3 is 16 residues. J lost 4 bases, V lost 6 bases, and 11 bases had no gene match. The germline gives CDR1 SGHDN, CDR2 FVKESK. This CDR3 is CASSPGLAGIRYEQYF. The DNA of the CDR3 is TGTGCCAGCAGTCCAGGACTAGCGGGCATAAGGTACGAGCAGTACTTC.

The chain recombines TRBV13 with TRBJ2-3; TRBD2 agrees at 7 bases. The V gene's germline CDR1 is PRHDT and CDR2 FYEKMQ (reference sequence). V dropped 2 bases and J dropped 2; count of bases not matched to a gene: 16. The CDR3 covers 19 residues. CDR3 residues: CASSLIFPLAEEFTDTQYF. For the CDR3, the DNA is TGTGCCAGCAGCTTAATCTTTCCCCTAGCGGAGGAGTTCACAGATACGCAGTATTTT. Together with reference TRBV13 and TRBJ2-3, the CDR3 gives the full variable domain: AAGVIQSPRHLIKEKRETATLKCYPIPRHDTVYWYQQGPGQDPQFLISFYEKMQSDKGSIPDRFSAQQFSDYHSELNMSSLELGDSALYFCASSLIFPLAEEFTDTQYFGPGTRLTVL.

The CDR3 protein is CSVSQGVSGELFF. CDR3 coding DNA: TGCAGCGTGTCTCAGGGGGTGAGCGGGGAGCTGTTTTTT. The V gene is TRBV29-1, the J gene TRBJ2-2; 7 nucleotides agree with TRBD1. The CDR3 runs to 13 residues. Germline-derived CDR1 and CDR2 are SQVTM and ANQGSEA. The V segment lost 6 bases and the J segment 7 bases; nucleotides outside the gene matches: 8.

The V call is TRBV21-1, the J call TRBJ1-1; the table's D call TRBD1 went unverified against the DNA. TRBV21-1 is shown as a pseudogene. This CDR3 contains 14 residues. CDR3 residues: CASSRYQGEPEAFF. As DNA, the CDR3 is TGTGCCAGCAGCAGGTATCAGGGGGAACCTGAAGCTTTCTTT.

The V and J genes are TRBV29-1 and TRBJ1-1; tentatively, D is TRBD1 (5 bases). Germline values: CDR1 SQVTM, CDR2 ANQGSEA. The germline V and J ends were trimmed by 6 bases and 4 bases, with 18 bases remaining between them. The CDR3 has 14 amino acids. The CDR3 nucleotides are TGCAGCGTCGTGGGGGGTTGGATAGGCACTGAAGCTTTCTTT. Amino acids: CSVVGGWIGTEAFF.

This chain uses TRBV5-1 with TRBJ1-1, with 7 positions matching TRBD1. The V and J ends lost 4 bases and 3 bases, in that order; junction bases with no gene match: 6. The CDR3 extends over 14 amino acids. Germline V gene sequence: CDR1 SGHRS, CDR2 YFSETQ. Here the CDR3 reads CASSRLTGDTEAFF. The CDR3 DNA sequence: TGCGCCAGCAGCCGGCTCACAGGGGACACTGAAGCTTTCTTT.

V usage is TRBV5-6 and J usage is TRBJ1-1, with a weak D call TRBD1 (6 bases). This CDR3 region has 15 residues. The V end was cut by 0 bases, the J end by 4 bases, with 13 bases between. Germline lookup yields CDR1 SGHDT and CDR2 YYEEEE. CDR3 residues: CASSLAGWGRTEAFF. The CDR3 bases are TGTGCCAGCAGCTTGGCGGGCTGGGGGCGCACTGAAGCTTTCTTT.

The rearrangement uses TRBV11-2 and TRBJ2-6, with D perhaps TRBD2 (6 bases). Trimming took off 6 bases at V and 4 bases at J, with 13 bases between the two ends. There are 15 residues in the CDR3. Germline CDR1 SGHAT, CDR2 FQNNGV. CDR3 sequence: CASSSRGAGANVLTF. The CDR3 DNA sequence: TGTGCCAGCAGTTCGCGGGGAGCAGGGGCCAACGTCCTGACTTTC.

The chain recombines TRBV2 with TRBJ2-1, with D unclear. Per germline, CDR1 SNHLY and CDR2 FYNNEI. The CDR3 is 13 amino acids. Trimming removed 0 bases from V and 6 bases from J, with 6 bases in between. The CDR3: CASSEAFLNEQFF. Written as DNA, the CDR3 is TGTGCCAGCAGTGAAGCGTTTCTCAATGAGCAGTTCTTC.